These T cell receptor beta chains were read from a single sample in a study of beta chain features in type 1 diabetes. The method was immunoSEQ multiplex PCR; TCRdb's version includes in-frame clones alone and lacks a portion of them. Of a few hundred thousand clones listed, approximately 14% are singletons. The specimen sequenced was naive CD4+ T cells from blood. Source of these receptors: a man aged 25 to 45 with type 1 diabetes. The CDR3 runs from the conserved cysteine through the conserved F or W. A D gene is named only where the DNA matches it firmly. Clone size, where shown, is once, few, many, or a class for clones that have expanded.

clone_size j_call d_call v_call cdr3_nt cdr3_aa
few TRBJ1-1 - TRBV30 TGTGCCTGGACAGGGTGGACTGAAGCTTTCTTT CAWTGWTEAFF
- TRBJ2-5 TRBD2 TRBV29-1 TGCAGCGCCCAGCGGGGGGCCCAAGAGACCCAGTACTTC CSAQRGAQETQYF
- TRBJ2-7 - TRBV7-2 TGTGCCAGCAGCTTAGCGCTTAGTGGAGGGGACCAGCGCGAGCAGTACTTC CASSLALSGGDQREQYF
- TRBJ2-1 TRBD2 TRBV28 TGTGCCAGCAGTCCCGGGGTAGCGGGAGTGATTAATGAGCAGTTCTTC CASSPGVAGVINEQFF
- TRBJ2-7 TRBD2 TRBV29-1 TGCAGCGTTCTACTAGCGGGGCCCTCCGAGCAGTACTTC CSVLLAGPSEQYF
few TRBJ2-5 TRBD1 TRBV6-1 TGTGCCAGCACCCAAGGTGGCAGGGGGCAAGAGACCCAGTACTTC CASTQGGRGQETQYF
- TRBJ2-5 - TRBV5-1 TGCGCCAGCAGCTTGGTGGCAGGGGGGTCGGAGACCCAGTACTTC CASSLVAGGSETQYF
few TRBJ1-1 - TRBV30 TGTGCCTGGAGGGGGGACACCTACACTGAAGCTTTCTTT CAWRGDTYTEAFF
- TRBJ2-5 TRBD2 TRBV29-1 TGCAGCGTCACCCCCCGGGCTAGCGGGAGTTGGCAAGAGACCCAGTACTTC CSVTPRASGSWQETQYF
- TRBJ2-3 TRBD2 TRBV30 TGTGCCTGGAGTCGCGGGACTAGTATCACCACAGATACGCAGTATTTT CAWSRGTSITTDTQYF
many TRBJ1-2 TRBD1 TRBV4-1 TGCGCCAGCAGCAACGACAGGGAAGCTAACTATGGCTACACCTTC CASSNDREANYGYTF
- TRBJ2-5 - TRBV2 TGTGCCAGCTCCCGGGTAGAGACCCAGTACTTC CASSRVETQYF
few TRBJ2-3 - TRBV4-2 TGTGCCAGCAGCCAAGATCCCGGGAGCACAGATACGCAGTATTTT CASSQDPGSTDTQYF
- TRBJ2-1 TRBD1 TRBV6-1 TGTGCCAGCAAGACAGGGATCACCTACAATGAGCAGTTCTTC CASKTGITYNEQFF
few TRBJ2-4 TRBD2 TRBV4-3 TGCGCCAGCAGGGAGCGGGGCCAAAACATTCAGTACTTC CASRERGQNIQYF
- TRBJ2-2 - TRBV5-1 TGCGCCAGCAGCTTGGAGGGCAGGGGAAGCACCGGGGAGCTGTTTTTT CASSLEGRGSTGELFF
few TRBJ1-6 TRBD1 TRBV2 TGTGCCAGCACACTGACAGGGTATAATTCACCCCTCCACTTT CASTLTGYNSPLHF
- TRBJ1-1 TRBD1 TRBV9 TGTGCCAGCAGTTTACAGGGGGAAGACACTGAAGCTTTCTTT CASSLQGEDTEAFF
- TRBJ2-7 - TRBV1 TGCACCAGCAGCCAAGATCGCGGACAGGACGAACACTACGAGCAGTACTTC CTSSQDRGQDEHYEQYF
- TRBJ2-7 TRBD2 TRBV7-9 TGTGCCAGCAGCTTTCTAGCGGGGACTTCCTACGAGCAGTACTTC CASSFLAGTSYEQYF